The rows below give T cell receptor beta chains drawn from one sample of a study of T cells after posttransplantation cyclophosphamide. Data came from immunoSEQ multiplex PCR; TCRdb stores just in-frame clones and leaves some out. The table records about 38,000 clones without singletons, the ten largest covering 5.5% to 6%. Sequenced: PBMCs. The receptors derive from a man aged 30-40 years in good health and a related stem cell transplant donor. CDR3s include the opening cysteine and the closing phenylalanine or tryptophan. Each record gives: D gene, V gene, clone size, J gene, CDR3 DNA, CDR3 protein. A D gene is named only where the DNA matches it firmly. Clone size, where shown, is once, few, many, or a class for clones that have expanded.

-	TRBV9	many	TRBJ1-5	TGTGCCAGCAGCTATAGCGAGGGCCAGCCCCAGCATTTT	CASSYSEGQPQHF
TRBD1	TRBV7-3	few	TRBJ1-2	TGTGCCAGCAGCAGCTCAGGGGGATATGACTATGGCTACACCTTC	CASSSSGGYDYGYTF
TRBD1	TRBV6-2/TRBV6-3	-	TRBJ2-2	TGTGCCAGCATCAAGACAGGGCCCACCGGGGAGCTGTTTTTT	CASIKTGPTGELFF
TRBD1	TRBV18	many	TRBJ1-6	TGTGCCAGCTCACCGCCCGGGACAGTCTATAATTCACCCCTCCACTTT	CASSPPGTVYNSPLHF
-	TRBV6-1	many	TRBJ1-1	TGTGCCAGCAGTGAGCAGAAGAACACTGAAGCTTTCTTT	CASSEQKNTEAFF
-	TRBV2	many	TRBJ2-6	TGTGCCAGCAGTGAGGACTTCTCTGGGGCCAACGTCCTGACTTTC	CASSEDFSGANVLTF
TRBD1	TRBV7-9	many	TRBJ2-1	TGTGCCAGCAGCCCGGGGACAGGGGATCCGGATGAGCAGTTCTTC	CASSPGTGDPDEQFF
TRBD1	TRBV14	many	TRBJ2-7	TGTGCCAGCAGAGGGACAGGGCGCGGCTACGAGCAGTACTTC	CASRGTGRGYEQYF
-	TRBV7-9	-	TRBJ1-6	TGTGCCAGCAGCTCTTCAGATAATTCACCCCTCCACTTT	CASSSSDNSPLHF
TRBD2	TRBV7-3	many	TRBJ2-5	TGTGCCAGCAGCCCCCAGGGACTAATCGGGGAGACCCAGTACTTC	CASSPQGLIGETQYF